The 18 T cell receptor beta chains below were found in one sample sequenced in a study of a mutant IDH1 vaccine in newly diagnosed glioma. The antigens of these receptors remain unknown. Method: immunoSEQ multiplex PCR; TCRdb's copy keeps in-frame clones and lacks some. This table has about 56,000 clones, about 90% appearing once. As for time point: week 35, safety follow-up. Every single dose of the vaccine, 300 ug of mutant IDH1 20-mer peptide, came with topical imiquimod. The starting material was PBMCs, obtained from a glioma patient whose treatment included an IDH1 peptide vaccine. Every receptor here comes from a middle-aged man with glioma.

The J gene is TRBJ2-2, the V gene TRBV29-1; the D gene is possibly TRBD2 (6 bases). The ends were cut back, 4 bases at V and 3 bases at J, with 9 bases in the middle. This CDR3 has 13 residues. The germline V gene encodes CDR1 SQVTM and CDR2 ANQGSEA. CDR3 coding DNA: TGCAGCGTTGCGGGGGACTACACCGGGGAGCTGTTTTTT. It specifies CSVAGDYTGELFF.

The chain joins TRBV18 to TRBJ2-5; 8 nucleotides agree with TRBD2. This CDR3 region has 17 residues. V was clipped by 0 bases and J by 2 bases; unmatched bases: 8. Looked up from germline, CDR1 is KGHSH and CDR2 is LQKENI. The DNA of the CDR3 is TGTGCCAGCTCACCACCGGGGTTAGCGGGGCAACAAGAGACCCAGTACTTC. Its protein is CASSPPGLAGQQETQYF. Using reference TRBV18 and TRBJ2-5 for the parts outside the CDR3, the full variable domain is NAGVMQNPRHLVRRRGQEARLRCSPMKGHSHVYWYRQLPEEGLKFMVYLQKENIIDESGMPKERFSAEFPKEGPSILRIQQVVRGDSAAYFCASSPPGLAGQQETQYFGPGTRLLVL.

The J gene is TRBJ1-1, the V gene TRBV7-3; D is unresolved. Trimming took 6 bases from V and 5 from J, leaving 13 bases between them. CDR1 and CDR2 (germline): SGHTA, FQGTGA. This CDR3 has 13 residues. The CDR3 DNA reads as TGTGCCAGCAGGAGGGTGGAAGGAACTGAAGCTTTCTTT. Translating gives CASRRVEGTEAFF.

V usage is TRBV7-9 and J usage is TRBJ1-1; maybe TRBD1 (5 bases). CDR1 SEHNR and CDR2 FQNEAQ come from the germline V gene (reference sequence). Deletions cut 1 base from V and 8 bases from J, with 17 bases between. This CDR3 spans 15 amino acids. The CDR3: CASSLVSGRKTEAFF. The CDR3, as DNA: TGTGCCAGCAGCTTAGTCTCGGGACGGAAGACCGAAGCTTTCTTT.

CDR3 protein: CASSLTGYEQYF. CDR3 DNA: TGTGCCAGCAGCCTGACCGGGTACGAGCAGTACTTC. The chain has TRBV5-4 and TRBJ2-7; unclear D gene. The V end was cut by 4 bases, the J end by 4 bases, with 9 bases between. There are 12 residues in the CDR3. Germline CDR1 and CDR2: SGHNT and YYREEE (reference sequence).

This sequence joins TRBV29-1 and TRBJ1-3, with D uncertain. Germline CDR1 reads SQVTM; CDR2 reads ANQGSEA. V was shortened by 4 bases and J by 0 bases, with 7 bases between the two germline ends. The CDR3 spans 13 residues. The CDR3 nucleotides read TGCAGCGTTGCACAGACCTCTGGAAACACCATATATTTT. Protein: CSVAQTSGNTIYF.

CDR3 loop: CASSERPGGINEQFF. CDR3 DNA sequence: TGTGCCAGCAGTGAACGTCCGGGAGGGATCAATGAGCAGTTCTTC. The chain has TRBV6-1 and TRBJ2-1; 8 bases map to TRBD2. Germline values: CDR1 MNHNS, CDR2 SASEGT. The ends lost 2 bases at V and 6 bases at J; junction bases unmatched: 6. CDR3 length equals 15 residues.

This clone was seen only a few times. DNA of the CDR3: TGTGCCAGTAGTATAGCCGGACCAGGAGCTAACTATGGCTACACCTTC. It yields the protein CASSIAGPGANYGYTF. The chain uses TRBV19 and TRBJ1-2; D uncertain. Between the trimmed V and J ends, which lost 1 base and 0 bases, there was a span of 12 bases. Germline assignment: CDR1 LNHDA and CDR2 SQIVND (reference sequence). The CDR3 length is 16 residues.

The count of this clone is one. V gene TRBV5-3 combines with J gene TRBJ2-3; no clear D gene. TRBV5-3 is identified as an open reading frame with a role that is uncertain. This CDR3 has 13 residues. The V and J ends lost 8 bases and 3 bases respectively, with 13 bases between them. CDR3 sequence reads: CASPRAHTDTQYF. The CDR3 DNA is TGTGCCAGCCCTCGAGCCCATACAGATACGCAGTATTTT.

The chain combines TRBV27 with TRBJ2-7, with D maybe TRBD1 (5 bases). The CDR3 consists of 13 residues. V lost 6 bases to trimming and J lost 4 bases, with 13 bases between them. Germline V lookup: CDR1 MNHEY, CDR2 SMNVEV (reference sequence). CDR3 amino acids: CASRDMGLYEQYF. CDR3 DNA sequence: TGTGCCAGCAGGGACATGGGCCTTTACGAGCAGTACTTC.

The rearrangement joins TRBV21-1 to TRBJ2-7; TRBD1, the D gene given by the table, was not confirmed from the DNA. TRBV21-1 represents a pseudogene. This CDR3 has 16 residues. The CDR3 nucleotides are TGTGCCAGCAGCTTTATTCCAGGACACGGCGATTTGGAGCAGTACTTC. This sequence encodes CASSFIPGHGDLEQYF.

The rearrangement uses TRBV2 and TRBJ2-3; no definite D call. CDR3 length equals 11 residues. From germline, CDR1 is SNHLY and CDR2 FYNNEI. Trimming removed 6 bases from V and 11 bases from J, with 12 bases in between. The CDR3 loop reads CASRIGGKQYF. CDR3 DNA: TGTGCCAGCAGAATCGGCGGTAAGCAGTATTTT.

In its sample, this clone was seen once. This chain uses TRBV5-1 with TRBJ1-2, with 7 bases fitting TRBD1. This CDR3 has 16 amino acids. Germline V gene data show CDR1 as SGHRS and CDR2 as YFSETQ. V was clipped by 3 bases and J by 8 bases; unmatched bases: 16. The CDR3 region has the DNA TGCGCCAGCAGCTCAAGAGCCGACAGGGAGGCAGCGGGCTACACCTTC. Residues: CASSSRADREAAGYTF.

The chain joins TRBV5-1 to TRBJ2-2; possible D gene TRBD1, 5 bases. V lost 7 bases to trimming and J lost 1 base, with 8 bases between them. There are 13 residues in the CDR3. The germline V gene encodes CDR1 SGHRS and CDR2 YFSETQ. CDR3 loop: CASLQGNTGELFF. The CDR3 DNA sequence: TGCGCCAGCCTCCAGGGGAACACCGGGGAGCTGTTTTTT.

The chain couples TRBV5-5 to TRBJ2-5; 7 nucleotides agree with TRBD1. The germline V gene has CDR1 SGHKS and CDR2 YYEKEE (reference sequence). The CDR3 loop spans 15 amino acids. V shed 5 bases and J 5 bases; nucleotides not matched to a gene: 12. This CDR3 reads CASSQTAGTVETQYF. CDR3 bases: TGTGCCAGCAGTCAAACCGCCGGGACAGTTGAGACCCAGTACTTC.

V is TRBV7-9 and J is TRBJ2-3, with D unclear. The CDR3 totals 10 residues. Between the trimmed V and J ends, which lost 5 bases and 7 bases, there was a span of 4 bases. From germline, CDR1 is SEHNR and CDR2 FQNEAQ (reference sequence). DNA for the CDR3: TGTGCCAGCAGCGCTAATACGCAGTATTTT. Translated: CASSANTQYF.

This clone has only one observation. The rearrangement uses TRBV7-8 and TRBJ2-1; unclear D gene. Deletions cut 0 bases from V and 4 bases from J, with 7 bases between. Looked up from germline, CDR1 is SGHVS and CDR2 is FQNEAQ. The CDR3 length is 14 residues. CDR3 in DNA: TGTGCCAGCAGCTTAGCGTGGCAGTACAATGAGCAGTTCTTC. Translation gives CASSLAWQYNEQFF.

This sequence joins TRBV19 and TRBJ1-2, with 7 bases identical to TRBD1. CDR1 and CDR2 (germline): LNHDA, SQIVND (reference sequence). The CDR3 covers 14 residues. V trimming: 7 bases; J trimming: 8 bases; junction bases outside the gene matches: 13. The CDR3 spells CASTFLDREDGYTF. In DNA form, the CDR3 reads TGTGCCAGTACCTTCCTCGACAGGGAGGACGGCTACACCTTC.